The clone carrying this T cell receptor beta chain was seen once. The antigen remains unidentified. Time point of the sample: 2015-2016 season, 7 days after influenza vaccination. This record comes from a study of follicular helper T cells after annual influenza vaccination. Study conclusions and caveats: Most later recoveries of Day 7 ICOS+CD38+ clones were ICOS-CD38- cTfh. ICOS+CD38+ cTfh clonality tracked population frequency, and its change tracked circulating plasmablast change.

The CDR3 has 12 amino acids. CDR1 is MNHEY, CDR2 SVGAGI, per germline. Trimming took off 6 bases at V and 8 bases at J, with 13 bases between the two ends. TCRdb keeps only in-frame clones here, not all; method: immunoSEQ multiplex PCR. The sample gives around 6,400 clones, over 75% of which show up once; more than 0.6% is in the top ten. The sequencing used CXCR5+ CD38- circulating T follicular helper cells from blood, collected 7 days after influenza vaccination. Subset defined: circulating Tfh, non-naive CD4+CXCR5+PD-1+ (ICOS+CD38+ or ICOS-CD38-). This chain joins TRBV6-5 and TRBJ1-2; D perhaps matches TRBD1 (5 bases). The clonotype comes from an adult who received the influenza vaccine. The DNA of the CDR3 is TGTGCCAGCAGGCTCAGGGTGGGGGGCTACACCTTC. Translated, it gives CASRLRVGGYTF.